This T cell receptor (beta chain) was obtained from a study of cytomegalovirus exposure and HLA in healthy donors. Deletions cut 0 bases from V and 1 base from J, with 15 bases between. The germline V gene encodes CDR1 PRHDT and CDR2 FYEKMQ (reference sequence). This CDR3 region has 17 residues. Data came from immunoSEQ multiplex PCR; TCRdb stores just in-frame clones and leaves some out. Here the sample spans 160,000 or so clones, around 86% being singletons. The genes are TRBV13 and TRBJ2-5, with D maybe TRBD2 (6 bases). The material sequenced was PBMCs. The sequence came from a man between 18 and 35 years old in good health and CMV-seropositive. In DNA, the CDR3 is TGTGCCAGCAGCTTAGGCCCCCTCGCGGGGCTCCAAGAGACCCAGTACTTC. Its translation is CASSLGPLAGLQETQYF.